The 28 T cell receptor beta chains below all came from one sample that was sequenced in a study of response to subunit inactivated influenza vaccine. TCRdb independently ran MiXCR on the RT-PCR reads; one entry per CDR3 protein. This sample yields around 520,000 distinct CDR3 sequences, of which approximately 12% are seen a single time; roughly 10% belongs to the top ten. The sequencing used PBMCs from blood, collected on the day of vaccination. These receptors were taken from a man aged 50 to 60 who received an inactivated influenza vaccine.

This clonotype was observed at least ten times. The V gene is TRBV28, the J gene TRBJ2-3; D remains ambiguous. The CDR3 totals 13 residues. The V and J ends lost 5 bases and 14 bases respectively, with 20 bases between them. Looked up from germline, CDR1 is MDHEN and CDR2 is SYDVKM. For the CDR3, the DNA is TGTGCCAGCAGTCCCCCTCAAGACCCTGAATTGTATTTT. This encodes CASSPPQDPELYF.

In its sample, this clonotype was seen many times. This chain connects TRBV7-2 to TRBJ1-1; the D gene is possibly TRBD1 (5 bases). Germline loops: CDR1 SGHTA, CDR2 FQGNSA. V lost 0 bases and J 1 base, leaving 9 bases between the germline ends. This CDR3 is built from 15 residues. CDR3 protein: CASSLAGRGNTEAFF. The DNA for the CDR3 is TGTGCCAGCAGCTTAGCCGGAAGGGGGAACACTGAAGCTTTCTTT.

J is TRBJ2-5 and V is TRBV6-1; TRBD1 matches 9 bases. The CDR3 is made up of 13 amino acids. The V gene's germline CDR1 is MNHNS and CDR2 SASEGT. The J segment lost 3 bases and the V segment lost 7 bases, leaving 3 bases of the junction unmatched. The CDR3 DNA follows: TGTGCCAGCAAAGGGACAGGGAAAGAGACCCAGTACTTC. Its protein product is CASKGTGKETQYF.

The chain carries TRBV20-1 and TRBJ1-1; 8 bases fit TRBD1. V lost 1 base, J lost 1 base, and 5 bases stayed unmatched. The CDR3 loop spans 15 amino acids. From germline, CDR1 is DFQATT and CDR2 SNEGSKA (reference sequence). CDR3 bases: TGCAGTGCTAGAGTGACAGGGGAGCCGAACACTGAAGCTTTCTTT. Encoded protein: CSARVTGEPNTEAFF.

The chain joins TRBV2 to TRBJ1-3; D call uncertain. This CDR3 is 12 amino acids long. Germline V lookup: CDR1 SNHLY, CDR2 FYNNEI. Trimming took 4 bases from V and 7 from J, leaving 8 bases between them. The chain's CDR3 is CASSVGRNTIYF. DNA of the CDR3: TGTGCCAGCAGTGTCGGCAGGAACACCATATATTTT.

The CDR3 region is CASSRGLADTGELFF. Here the CDR3 DNA reads TGTGCCAGTAGTAGAGGATTAGCGGACACCGGGGAGCTGTTTTTT. The chain uses TRBV19 and TRBJ2-2, with a tentative D call TRBD2 (6 bases). Deletions cut 4 bases from V and 3 bases from J, with 12 bases between. Looked up from germline, CDR1 is LNHDA and CDR2 is SQIVND (reference sequence). The length of the CDR3 is 15 residues.

In this sample, this clonotype turned up a few times. The genes are TRBV5-6 and TRBJ2-1; TRBD1 aligns across 7 bases. After removal of 5 bases from V and 9 bases from J, the junction contained 11 bases not matched to a gene. The CDR3 runs to 14 residues. Germline lookup yields CDR1 SGHDT and CDR2 YYEEEE. The CDR3: CASRPGQMLGEQFF. DNA of the CDR3: TGTGCCAGCAGGCCGGGACAGATGCTCGGTGAGCAGTTCTTC.

This clonotype was picked up many times. This chain links TRBV6-1 with TRBJ2-7, with D perhaps TRBD1 (6 bases). Trimming cost V 5 bases and J 6 bases, with 17 bases left between them. There are 14 residues in the CDR3. The germline gives CDR1 MNHNS, CDR2 SASEGT. The chain's CDR3 is CASSLSLQGVEQYF. The CDR3, as DNA: TGTGCCAGCAGTCTCAGTTTACAGGGAGTCGAGCAGTACTTC.

This clonotype was seen only a few times. The chain combines TRBV5-1 with TRBJ2-7, with D perhaps being TRBD1 or TRBD2 (5 bases each). V was pared by 4 bases and J by 2 bases, with 19 bases between. The CDR3 extends over 16 amino acids. Looked up from germline, CDR1 is SGHRS and CDR2 is YFSETQ. For the CDR3, the DNA is TGCGCCAGCAGCGGGGGTGACGGACTGCTTACCTACGAGCAGTACTTC. Amino acids: CASSGGDGLLTYEQYF.

This clonotype was recorded a few times. This chain connects TRBV7-8 to TRBJ2-1; the D gene is possibly TRBD2 (5 bases). The CDR3 consists of 17 residues. Trimming took 5 bases from V and 6 from J, leaving 23 bases between them. Germline CDR1 is SGHVS and CDR2 is FQNEAQ. As DNA, the CDR3 is TGTGCCAGCAGCCAAAGGACCGGTCCTAGCTCGGGCAATGAGCAGTTCTTC. Its translation: CASSQRTGPSSGNEQFF.

This clonotype occurred many times. The chain recombines TRBV6-2 or TRBV6-3 with TRBJ2-1; TRBD1 agrees at 9 bases. The CDR3 consists of 15 residues. After removal of 2 bases from V and 5 bases from J, the junction contained 4 bases not matched to a gene. Germline lookup yields CDR1 MNHEY and CDR2 SVGEGT. The CDR3 DNA reads as TGTGCCAGCAGTTACGAGGGACAGGGAAACAATGAGCAGTTCTTC. It encodes CASSYEGQGNNEQFF.

This clonotype was counted many times. This sequence joins TRBV12-3 or TRBV12-4 and TRBJ2-2; D is unclear. V lost 4 bases and J lost 1, with 4 bases in between. The CDR3 has 13 residues. CDR3 residues: CASSWGNTGELFF. CDR3 in DNA: TGTGCCAGCAGTTGGGGGAACACCGGGGAGCTGTTTTTT.

The V and J genes are TRBV4-2 and TRBJ2-3; 9 bases are shared with TRBD1. This CDR3 contains 18 residues. Germline V gives CDR1 LGHNA, CDR2 YNFKEQ. The J segment lost 2 bases and the V segment lost 4 bases, leaving 13 bases of the junction unmatched. The CDR3 nucleotides read TGTGCCAGCAGCCTCCGGGACAGGGTGTTCGGTTCCACAGATACGCAGTATTTT. Protein product: CASSLRDRVFGSTDTQYF.

The chain uses TRBV5-6 and TRBJ1-1; tentative D call: TRBD1 (5 bases). Trimming removed 5 bases from V and 0 bases from J, with 14 bases in between. Germline CDR1 SGHDT, CDR2 YYEEEE. This CDR3 has 15 amino acids. DNA of the CDR3: TGTGCCAGCAGTGCTAAGGGGTTAATGAACACTGAAGCTTTCTTT. Its protein product is CASSAKGLMNTEAFF.

The chain uses TRBV20-1 and TRBJ2-1; TRBD2 is a possible D gene (6 bases). The germline V gene has CDR1 DFQATT and CDR2 SNEGSKA (reference sequence). V was pared by 6 bases and J by 3 bases, with 18 bases between. The CDR3 consists of 15 residues. For the CDR3, the DNA is TGCAGTGCACCCCCGCCCGCGGGAAACTACAATGAGCAGTTCTTC. It translates to CSAPPPAGNYNEQFF.

This clonotype occurred a few times. This chain joins TRBV20-1 and TRBJ1-1; no clear D. V lost 5 bases and J 0 bases, leaving 10 bases between the germline ends. This CDR3 has 13 amino acids. Germline V gives CDR1 DFQATT, CDR2 SNEGSKA (reference sequence). Here the CDR3 DNA reads TGCAGTGCTGAGGACTCGATGAACACTGAAGCTTTCTTT. Protein: CSAEDSMNTEAFF.

The CDR3 loop reads CASSLQGYGELFF. In nucleotides, the CDR3 is TGTGCCAGCAGTTTGCAGGGGTACGGGGAGCTGTTTTTT. The chain is built from TRBV27 and TRBJ2-2; D might be TRBD1 (6 bases). The germline V gene encodes CDR1 MNHEY and CDR2 SMNVEV (reference sequence). V was pared by 3 bases and J by 7 bases, with 9 bases between. CDR3 length: 13 residues.

This clonotype was picked up a small number of times. The V and J genes are TRBV25-1 and TRBJ2-7; possibly TRBD1 for D (5 bases). Germline V gene sequence: CDR1 MGHDK, CDR2 SYGVNS. CDR3 length: 13 amino acids. Trimming left V 3 bases short and J 0 bases short, with 6 bases between. In DNA form, the CDR3 reads TGTGCCAGCAGTGACCAGGGCTCCTACGAGCAGTACTTC. Translation gives CASSDQGSYEQYF.

This clonotype has only a few counts. The V gene is TRBV11-2, the J gene TRBJ2-7; 7 bases fit TRBD1. Germline CDR1 is SGHAT and CDR2 is FQNNGV. The CDR3 extends over 16 amino acids. Losses at the gene ends were 2 bases for V and 3 bases for J; bases not matched to a gene: 10. CDR3 DNA sequence: TGTGCCAGCAGCTTATCAGGGGGTCCCCCCCTCTACGAGCAGTACTTC. Its translation: CASSLSGGPPLYEQYF.

This clonotype was seen a handful of times. The V and J genes are TRBV20-1 and TRBJ2-7; 11 bases are a match to TRBD1. V shed 3 bases, J shed 0 bases, and the junction held 4 bases outside the gene matches. This CDR3 comprises 15 residues. From germline, CDR1 is DFQATT and CDR2 SNEGSKA (reference sequence). The CDR3 reads CSASPGTGGSYEQYF. In DNA form, the CDR3 reads TGCAGTGCTAGCCCCGGGACAGGGGGCTCCTACGAGCAGTACTTC.

The CDR3 nucleotides read TGTGCCAGCAGCGAGATATGGGGGCGGGGCTACGAGCAGTACTTC. It specifies CASSEIWGRGYEQYF. The J gene is TRBJ2-7, the V gene TRBV7-9, with D perhaps matching TRBD1 or TRBD2 (6 bases each). Trimming left V 5 bases short and J 3 bases short, with 17 bases between. The CDR3 is 15 amino acids. CDR1 and CDR2 from the germline V gene are SEHNR and FQNEAQ (reference sequence).

The chain combines TRBV18 with TRBJ2-5; no reliable D call. V was clipped by 3 bases and J by 7 bases, with 18 bases between them. The CDR3 totals 15 residues. CDR1 and CDR2 from the germline V gene are KGHSH and LQKENI. CDR3 DNA sequence: TGTGCCAGCTCACCTCCCGGGTCTACAAGATTGACCCAGTACTTC. It codes for CASSPPGSTRLTQYF.

This clonotype was seen at least ten times. The chain combines TRBV12-3 or TRBV12-4 with TRBJ2-7; D call uncertain. V lost 3 bases to trimming and J lost 5 bases, with 5 bases between them. CDR3 length: 11 residues. The CDR3 region has the DNA TGTGCCAGCAGTTTTGGCGACGAGCAGTACTTC. Encoded protein: CASSFGDEQYF.

This clonotype showed up just a few times. The chain couples TRBV10-3 to TRBJ1-2; D is possibly TRBD1 (5 bases). Germline CDR1 reads ENHRY; CDR2 reads SYGVKD. Trimming shortened V by 5 bases and J by 8 bases, and 12 bases separated the two germline ends. The CDR3 runs 12 residues. Here the CDR3 reads CAISSRDGGYTF. For the CDR3, the DNA is TGTGCCATCAGTTCCCGGGACGGAGGCTACACCTTC.

The gene calls are TRBV4-2 and TRBJ2-4; possibly TRBD1 for D (5 bases). V dropped 1 base and J dropped 1 base, with 11 bases sitting between them. Germline V gene lookup returns CDR1 LGHNA and CDR2 YNFKEQ. The CDR3 loop spans 16 amino acids. The CDR3 loop reads CASSQVRESAKNIQYF. The CDR3 DNA is TGTGCCAGCAGCCAAGTCAGGGAATCGGCCAAAAACATTCAGTACTTC.

The chain recombines TRBV20-1 with TRBJ2-3, with 10 bases matching TRBD2. The CDR3 has 17 amino acids. Trimming took 0 bases from V and 6 from J; bases not matched to a gene: 12. Germline CDR1 and CDR2: DFQATT and SNEGSKA (reference sequence). The CDR3 reads CSARDLTSGSLRDTQYF. The CDR3 bases are TGCAGTGCTAGAGATCTGACTAGCGGGTCCCTAAGGGATACGCAGTATTTT.

V and J are TRBV9 and TRBJ2-2, with 7 bases fitting TRBD2. The V and J ends lost 2 bases and 1 base, in that order; junction bases with no gene match: 2. Germline CDR1 is SGDLS and CDR2 is YYNGEE. This CDR3 is 15 amino acids long. This CDR3 is CASSVGTMNTGELFF. The CDR3 DNA reads as TGTGCCAGCAGCGTGGGGACTATGAACACCGGGGAGCTGTTTTTT.

CDR3 sequence (DNA): TGTGCCAGCAGTTTATCGGGGGCGGGGCTTTTGGACTCTGGGGCCAACGTCCTGACTTTC. Residues: CASSLSGAGLLDSGANVLTF. The rearrangement joins TRBV27 to TRBJ2-6; the D gene could be TRBD1 or TRBD2 (6 bases each). CDR3 length: 20 residues. Per the germline V gene, CDR1 is MNHEY and CDR2 is SMNVEV (reference sequence). V was shortened by 0 bases and J by 0 bases, with 18 bases between the two germline ends.